This TCR beta chain was sequenced during a study of long-term antiretroviral therapy in people with HIV. Germline values: CDR1 SGHTA, CDR2 FQGNSA. The length of the CDR3 is 16 residues. Trimming took off 5 bases at V and 4 bases at J, with 20 bases between the two ends. Researchers ran immunoSEQ v3.0 at survey level. Produced via immunoSEQ multiplex PCR; TCRdb's table is partial and in-frame only. The table has around 19,000 clones, around 81% seen once. The input for sequencing was unsorted PBMCs, taken 2.9 years after starting antiretroviral therapy. The source is a woman aged 30 to 39 with HIV. The V and J genes are TRBV7-2 and TRBJ1-2; tentatively, D is TRBD1 (5 bases). The CDR3 sequence is CASSPLGTSFFYGYTF. DNA of the CDR3: TGTGCCAGCAGCCCCCTCGGGACCTCGTTCTTCTATGGCTACACCTTC. The full variable domain, in which reference TRBV7-2 and TRBJ1-2 provide the parts outside the CDR3, is GAGVSQSPSNKVTEKGKDVELRCDPISGHTALYWYRQSLGQGLEFLIYFQGNSAPDKSGLPSDRFSAERTGGSVSTLTIQRTQQEDSAVYLCASSPLGTSFFYGYTFGSGTRLTVV.